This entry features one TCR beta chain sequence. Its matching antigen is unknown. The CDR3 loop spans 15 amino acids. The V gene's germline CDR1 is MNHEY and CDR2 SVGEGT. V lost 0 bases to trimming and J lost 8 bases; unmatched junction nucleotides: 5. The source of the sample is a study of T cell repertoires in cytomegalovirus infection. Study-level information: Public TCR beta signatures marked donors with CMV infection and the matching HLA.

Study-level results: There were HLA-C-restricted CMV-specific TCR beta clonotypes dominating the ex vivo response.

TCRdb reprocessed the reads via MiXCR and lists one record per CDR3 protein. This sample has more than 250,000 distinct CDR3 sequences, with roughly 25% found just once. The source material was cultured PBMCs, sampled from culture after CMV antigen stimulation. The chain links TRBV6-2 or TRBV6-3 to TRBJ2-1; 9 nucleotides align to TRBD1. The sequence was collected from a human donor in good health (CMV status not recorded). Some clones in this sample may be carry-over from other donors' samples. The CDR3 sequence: CASSYSLDRGYEQFF. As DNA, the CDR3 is TGTGCCAGCAGTTACTCCCTGGACAGGGGCTATGAGCAGTTCTTC.